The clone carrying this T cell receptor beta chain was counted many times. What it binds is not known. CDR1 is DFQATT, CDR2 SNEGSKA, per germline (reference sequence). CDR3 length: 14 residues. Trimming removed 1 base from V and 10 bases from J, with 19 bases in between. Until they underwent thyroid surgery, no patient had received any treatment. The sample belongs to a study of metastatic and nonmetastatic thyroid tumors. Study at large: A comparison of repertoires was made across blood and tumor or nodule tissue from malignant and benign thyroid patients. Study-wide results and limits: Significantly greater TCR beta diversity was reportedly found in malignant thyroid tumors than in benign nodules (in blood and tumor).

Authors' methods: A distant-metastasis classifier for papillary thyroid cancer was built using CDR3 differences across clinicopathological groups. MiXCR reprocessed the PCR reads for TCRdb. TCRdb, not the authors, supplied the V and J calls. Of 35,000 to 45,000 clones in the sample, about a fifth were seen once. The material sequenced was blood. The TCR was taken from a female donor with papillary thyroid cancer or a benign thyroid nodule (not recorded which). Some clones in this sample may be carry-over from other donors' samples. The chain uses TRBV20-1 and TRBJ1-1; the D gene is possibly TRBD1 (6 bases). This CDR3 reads CSARGGGRTPGAFF. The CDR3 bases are TGCAGTGCTAGAGGCGGGGGGCGGACCCCTGGAGCTTTCTTT.